These 31 T cell receptor beta chains were all obtained from the same sample, sequenced in a study of identical twins' blood T cells. TCRdb processed the 5' RACE reads anew with MiXCR; each CDR3 protein has one entry. The sample yields a few hundred thousand distinct CDR3 sequences, 28% seen once. Source material: PBMCs. All receptors derive from a woman aged 18 to 55 in good health.

The chain uses TRBV12-3 or TRBV12-4 and TRBJ2-1; no firm D call. There are 13 residues in the CDR3. Trimming took 5 bases from V and 1 from J, leaving 6 bases between them. The CDR3 reads CASSLESYNEQFF. Written as DNA, the CDR3 is TGTGCCAGCAGTCTGGAGTCCTACAATGAGCAGTTCTTC.

This clonotype was detected only a few times. The CDR3, as DNA: TGCGCCAGCAGCCAAGGCACCGCCCACAATGAGCAGTTCTTC. Its protein product is CASSQGTAHNEQFF. The chain recombines TRBV4-3 with TRBJ2-1, with D unclear. The germline V gene encodes CDR1 LGHNA and CDR2 YSLEER. This CDR3 has 14 amino acids. Trimming removed 1 base from V and 5 bases from J, with 9 bases in between.

The genes are TRBV7-9 and TRBJ2-3; the match to TRBD1 covers 7 bases. Germline V gene sequence: CDR1 SEHNR, CDR2 FQNEAQ (reference sequence). V dropped 3 bases and J dropped 5; count of bases not matched to a gene: 5. The CDR3 length is 14 residues. Here the CDR3 reads CASSFSWDRDTQYF. CDR3 DNA sequence: TGTGCCAGCAGCTTTAGTTGGGACAGAGATACGCAGTATTTT.

This rearrangement joins TRBV2 to TRBJ1-1, with 7 bases fitting TRBD1. V shed 5 bases and J 7 bases; nucleotides not matched to a gene: 28. Per germline, CDR1 SNHLY and CDR2 FYNNEI. The length of the CDR3 is 20 residues. Here the CDR3 reads CASSIESDLRGGAGRGEAFF. For the CDR3, the DNA is TGTGCCAGCAGTATAGAAAGTGACCTGAGAGGGGGCGCGGGTCGTGGTGAAGCTTTCTTT.

This clonotype was detected a few times. The gene calls are TRBV7-9 and TRBJ2-7, with unresolved D. Trimming took off 4 bases at V and 2 bases at J, with 12 bases between the two ends. The germline CDR1 and CDR2 sequences are SEHNR and FQNEAQ (reference sequence). The CDR3 has 14 amino acids. The chain's CDR3 is CASSSSGLTYEQYF. In nucleotides, the CDR3 is TGTGCCAGCAGCTCTTCCGGATTAACCTACGAGCAGTACTTC.

This chain joins TRBV20-1 and TRBJ2-5; no reliable D call. Germline V lookup: CDR1 DFQATT, CDR2 SNEGSKA (reference sequence). The CDR3 has 15 amino acids. The germline V and J ends were trimmed by 6 bases and 3 bases, with 20 bases remaining between them. The CDR3 bases are TGCAGTGCCGATCTTAAAATGGTGGGGAAAGAGACCCAGTACTTC. Its protein is CSADLKMVGKETQYF.

The V and J genes are TRBV7-6 and TRBJ2-1; D is possibly TRBD1 (5 bases). CDR1 is SGHVS and CDR2 is FNYEAQ in the germline V gene. The CDR3 is 15 amino acids. Trimming left V 6 bases short and J 4 bases short, with 16 bases between. The CDR3 here is CASSYRTPPYNEQFF. The CDR3 nucleotides are TGTGCCAGCAGTTACCGGACACCGCCTTACAATGAGCAGTTCTTC.

This sequence joins TRBV20-1 and TRBJ2-5, with D maybe TRBD2 (5 bases). The CDR3 is made up of 15 amino acids. V lost 3 bases and J lost 1, with 15 bases in between. CDR1 is DFQATT and CDR2 is SNEGSKA in the germline V gene (reference sequence). The CDR3 nucleotides read TGCAGTGCTAGTGGAGGTGGTCAGATCCAAGAGACCCAGTACTTC. This translates into CSASGGGQIQETQYF.

Here the CDR3 reads CASRGGAPTEAFF. CDR3 coding DNA: TGCGCCAGCAGGGGGGGGGCACCCACTGAAGCTTTCTTT. V and J are TRBV5-1 and TRBJ1-1; TRBD1 is a possible D gene (6 bases). This CDR3 comprises 13 residues. The germline V gene has CDR1 SGHRS and CDR2 YFSETQ. The ends were cut back, 5 bases at V and 4 bases at J, with 12 bases in the middle.

This chain joins TRBV6-2 or TRBV6-3 and TRBJ2-2; 8 nucleotides agree with TRBD2. The CDR3 is 15 amino acids. The germline V gene has CDR1 MNHEY and CDR2 SVGEGT. Trimming at V came to 3 bases and at J to 5 bases, leaving 5 bases not matched to a gene. For the CDR3, the DNA is TGTGCCAGCAGTTATCGGGGGGGCCGGACCGGGGAGCTGTTTTTT. Translating gives CASSYRGGRTGELFF.

This chain connects TRBV5-1 to TRBJ2-1; D perhaps matches TRBD2 (5 bases). The CDR3 is made up of 13 amino acids. Trimming removed 2 bases at V and 7 bases at J, with 10 bases between. CDR1 is SGHRS, CDR2 YFSETQ, per germline. CDR3 sequence: CASSLLVQNEQFF. CDR3 sequence (DNA): TGCGCCAGCAGCTTACTAGTCCAGAATGAGCAGTTCTTC.

The chain combines TRBV29-1 with TRBJ2-1, with D perhaps matching TRBD2 (5 bases). The V end lost 0 bases, the J end lost 7 bases, and 7 bases lay between the germline ends. CDR1 and CDR2 from the germline V gene are SQVTM and ANQGSEA. The CDR3 spans 12 residues. The CDR3 loop reads CSVEDTGNEQFF. For the CDR3, the DNA is TGCAGCGTTGAAGATACGGGGAATGAGCAGTTCTTC.

With respect to this clonotype: A much larger clonotype is one base distant, so this may be a read error. The V call is TRBV20-1, the J call TRBJ1-2, with D possibly matching TRBD1 (5 bases). This CDR3 region has 14 residues. Germline loops: CDR1 DFQATT, CDR2 SNEGSKA (reference sequence). V was cut by 7 bases and J by 2 bases, with 17 bases left in between. Written as DNA, the CDR3 is TGCAGTGATAAAGCCGGGACGGTAAACTATGGCTACACCTTC. Translated: CSDKAGTVNYGYTF.

J is TRBJ2-2 and V is TRBV10-3; D gene uncertain. Germline lookup yields CDR1 ENHRY and CDR2 SYGVKD. With 3 bases removed from V and 1 base from J, the gap between germline ends came to 12 bases. The CDR3 contains 16 residues. For the CDR3, the DNA is TGTGCCATCAGTGATTCGAACCCCAGGAACACCGGGGAGCTGTTTTTT. Residues: CAISDSNPRNTGELFF.

The rearrangement links TRBV24-1 to TRBJ2-2; 10 positions agree with TRBD2. Germline V gene sequence: CDR1 KGHDR, CDR2 SFDVKD. The CDR3 spans 18 residues. V dropped 3 bases and J dropped 2; count of bases not matched to a gene: 8. CDR3 region: CATSDTTGLADNTGELFF. The DNA of the CDR3 is TGTGCCACCAGTGATACTACCGGACTAGCGGACAACACCGGGGAGCTGTTTTTT.

As concerns this clonotype: The junction differs from germline at one of its ends, possibly a read error. The chain is built from TRBV12-3 or TRBV12-4 and TRBJ1-2, with D maybe TRBD1 (5 bases). The CDR3 extends over 13 amino acids. CDR3 in amino acids: CTSSIGTEYGYTF. For the CDR3, the DNA is TGTACCAGCAGTATAGGGACTGAGTATGGCTACACCTTC.

The chain couples TRBV19 to TRBJ1-6; D remains ambiguous. The CDR3 loop spans 14 amino acids. The V end was cut by 8 bases, the J end by 6 bases, with 14 bases between. Germline CDR1 is LNHDA and CDR2 is SQIVND (reference sequence). The CDR3 loop is CASRPEVFNSPLHF. In DNA form, the CDR3 reads TGTGCCAGTCGGCCGGAGGTCTTTAATTCACCCCTCCACTTT.

This clonotype was seen more than once but under ten times. The rearrangement links TRBV20-1 to TRBJ2-1; TRBD2 matches 7 bases. CDR3 length: 15 amino acids. In germline, CDR1 is DFQATT, CDR2 SNEGSKA (reference sequence). Trimming took 5 bases from V and 6 from J; bases not matched to a gene: 13. In nucleotides, the CDR3 is TGCAGTGCTTCCTATCGCGCGGGAGTGCGCAATGAGCAGTTCTTC. Amino acid sequence: CSASYRAGVRNEQFF.

On this clonotype itself: A junction boundary mismatches the germline segment, possibly from a read error. This chain uses TRBV6-6 with TRBJ1-1; D ambiguous. This CDR3 has 12 residues. Germline V gene sequence: CDR1 MNHNY, CDR2 SVGAGI (reference sequence). Written as DNA, the CDR3 is TGTACCAGCAGTTACTCTGACACTGAAGCTTTCTTT. Encoded protein: CTSSYSDTEAFF.

This clonotype was observed a handful of times. The chain combines TRBV7-9 with TRBJ2-2, with TRBD1 matching over 7 bases. This CDR3 is 15 amino acids long. The germline V gene encodes CDR1 SEHNR and CDR2 FQNEAQ (reference sequence). The V and J ends lost 3 bases and 2 bases, in that order; junction bases with no gene match: 3. The CDR3 DNA follows: TGTGCCAGCAGCTTCGCAGGGGGTAACACCGGGGAGCTGTTTTTT. Translated, it gives CASSFAGGNTGELFF.

The rearrangement links TRBV29-1 to TRBJ2-7, with 9 bases lining up with TRBD1. The CDR3 is 14 residues long. V was pared by 6 bases and J by 3 bases, with 9 bases of the junction left unmatched. Germline V gene sequence: CDR1 SQVTM, CDR2 ANQGSEA. CDR3 loop: CSVAGQGTDYEQYF. The DNA for the CDR3 is TGCAGCGTCGCCGGACAGGGGACCGACTACGAGCAGTACTTC.

This clonotype was counted between two and nine times. J is TRBJ2-1 and V is TRBV5-1, with 8 positions matching TRBD2. The V gene end was trimmed by 0 bases and the J gene end by 0 bases; junction bases not matched to a gene: 5. Germline values: CDR1 SGHRS, CDR2 YFSETQ. The CDR3 extends over 17 amino acids. This CDR3 is CASSLGIAGISYNEQFF. Written as DNA, the CDR3 is TGCGCCAGCAGCTTGGGAATAGCGGGAATCTCCTACAATGAGCAGTTCTTC.

The V call is TRBV2, the J call TRBJ2-7; no definite D call. Trimming stripped 7 bases from V and 0 bases from J, with 10 bases between. This CDR3 comprises 13 residues. Germline V gene sequence: CDR1 SNHLY, CDR2 FYNNEI. The CDR3 DNA sequence: TGTGCCAGCAAAGGAACCCTCTCCTACGAGCAGTACTTC. Translated, it gives CASKGTLSYEQYF.

This clonotype has only a few counts. The chain combines TRBV6-6 with TRBJ1-6, with D hard to call. The CDR3 totals 15 residues. The germline CDR1 and CDR2 sequences are MNHNY and SVGAGI (reference sequence). V was trimmed by 6 bases and J by 7 bases, leaving 16 bases between them. CDR3 region: CASSQIQVSNSPLHF. As DNA, the CDR3 is TGTGCCAGCAGCCAAATCCAGGTCAGCAATTCACCCCTCCACTTT.

As to this clonotype: This may be a read error, as it is one base from a much larger clone. This chain's CDR3 is CASSVSGGSNQLQHF. In DNA form, the CDR3 reads TGCGCCAGCAGTGTATCGGGAGGTAGCAATCAGCTCCAGCATTTT. The chain recombines TRBV10-2 with TRBJ1-5; no firm D call. In germline, CDR1 is WSHSY, CDR2 SAAADI. This CDR3 has 15 amino acids.

V usage is TRBV6-6 and J usage is TRBJ1-1; a possible D gene is TRBD1 (6 bases). The V end was cut by 1 base, the J end by 3 bases, with 30 bases between. Looked up from germline, CDR1 is MNHNY and CDR2 is SVGAGI (reference sequence). This CDR3 spans 21 amino acids. The CDR3 DNA follows: TGTGCCAGCAGTTACTTTCTATTAAGCGCGGGACACGATGTTGCTTACACTGAAGCTTTCTTT. It is translated as CASSYFLLSAGHDVAYTEAFF.

This clonotype has a handful of counts. The chain uses TRBV29-1 and TRBJ1-1; D ambiguous. Trimming took 1 base from V and 4 from J, leaving 13 bases between them. The CDR3 loop spans 14 amino acids. Germline loops: CDR1 SQVTM, CDR2 ANQGSEA. CDR3 sequence reads: CSVEGVGSSTEAFF. As DNA, the CDR3 is TGCAGCGTTGAAGGTGTGGGGTCGAGCACTGAAGCTTTCTTT.

This clonotype was picked up a small number of times. J is TRBJ1-1 and V is TRBV7-6; D uncertain. V lost 1 base, J lost 8 bases, and 8 bases lay in between. Germline V CDR1 and CDR2: SGHVS, FNYEAQ. The CDR3 loop spans 12 amino acids. The CDR3 nucleotides read TGTGCCAGCAGCTTAGATGGTAGGGAAGCTTTCTTT. Translation: CASSLDGREAFF.

This clonotype has at least ten counts. The rearrangement joins TRBV27 to TRBJ2-1; D is possibly TRBD2 (7 bases). This CDR3 is built from 14 residues. Germline V gives CDR1 MNHEY, CDR2 SMNVEV (reference sequence). Trimming left V 7 bases short and J 7 bases short, with 17 bases between. The CDR3 region is CASNNGGLVNEQFF. The CDR3 nucleotides read TGTGCCAGCAACAACGGGGGGCTTGTGAATGAGCAGTTCTTC.

V gene TRBV7-9 combines with J gene TRBJ2-5, with TRBD1 as a possible D gene (6 bases). CDR1 is SEHNR and CDR2 is FQNEAQ in the germline V gene (reference sequence). V was clipped by 6 bases and J by 2 bases, with 10 bases between them. The CDR3 is 13 amino acids. The CDR3 DNA sequence: TGTGCCAGCAGTGGTCAGGGGCAAGAGACCCAGTACTTC. As protein: CASSGQGQETQYF.

The chain joins TRBV10-3 to TRBJ1-2; tentative D call: TRBD1 (5 bases). The CDR3 totals 12 residues. The V gene's germline CDR1 is ENHRY and CDR2 SYGVKD. V was pared by 7 bases and J by 6 bases, with 12 bases between. The CDR3 protein is CAITSRDDGYTF. For the CDR3, the DNA is TGTGCCATCACCAGCAGGGATGATGGCTACACCTTC.